The 21 T cell receptor beta chains below were found in one sample sequenced in a study of blood T cell repertoires in COVID-19. The table came from immunoSEQ multiplex PCR; TCRdb's copy has only in-frame clones and leaves some out. The table lists some 50,000 clones, about four fifths of them singletons. Specimen: peripheral blood. Receptor source: a woman of 80 years or more with acute or convalescent COVID-19.

This chain connects TRBV27 to TRBJ1-3; D unresolved. V was shortened by 2 bases and J by 8 bases, with 13 bases between the two germline ends. Germline CDR1 reads MNHEY; CDR2 reads SMNVEV (reference sequence). This CDR3 has 14 amino acids. As DNA, the CDR3 is TGTGCCAGCAGTTTAGGGAGCCCTTGGGACACCATATATTTT. Protein: CASSLGSPWDTIYF.

The V call is TRBV4-2, the J call TRBJ1-1; possible D gene TRBD1, 6 bases. Germline-derived CDR1 and CDR2 are LGHNA and YNFKEQ. CDR3 length equals 15 residues. The germline V and J ends were trimmed by 0 bases and 7 bases, with 15 bases remaining between them. CDR3: CASSQEVETGLEAFF. The CDR3 coding sequence is TGTGCCAGCAGCCAAGAGGTCGAGACAGGCCTTGAAGCTTTCTTT.

The rearrangement uses TRBV21-1 and TRBJ1-2. TRBV21-1 represents a pseudogene. This CDR3 has 16 residues. This CDR3 is CASSKAGREGSYGYTF. The DNA of the CDR3 is TGTGCCAGCAGCAAAGCAGGCAGGGAGGGGTCCTATGGCTACACCTTC.

V and J are TRBV29-1 and TRBJ1-4; no firm D call. Trimming took 5 bases from V and 3 from J, leaving 13 bases between them. This CDR3 has 14 amino acids. The V gene's germline CDR1 is SQVTM and CDR2 ANQGSEA. CDR3 sequence reads: CSVLVGLSNEKLFF. DNA for the CDR3: TGCAGCGTTTTGGTTGGACTTTCTAATGAAAAACTGTTTTTT.

The chain has TRBV5-1 and TRBJ2-2; tentatively, D is TRBD2 (5 bases). From germline, CDR1 is SGHRS and CDR2 YFSETQ. Trimming pared 4 bases from V and 6 bases from J, leaving 7 bases between. There are 12 residues in the CDR3. The CDR3 sequence is CASSRDSGELFF. The CDR3 nucleotides read TGCGCCAGCAGCCGGGATTCCGGGGAGCTGTTTTTT.

A few counts support this clone. V and J are TRBV20-1 and TRBJ2-5, with a possible D match to TRBD2 (6 bases). V gave up 8 bases and J gave up 5 bases, with 6 bases separating them. Per the germline V gene, CDR1 is DFQATT and CDR2 is SNEGSKA (reference sequence). The CDR3 is 9 residues long. CDR3 coding DNA: TGCAGTCGGGGGGAGACCCAGTACTTC. Protein: CSRGETQYF.

The V and J genes are TRBV7-2 and TRBJ2-6; 9 positions agree with TRBD2. The germline gives CDR1 SGHTA, CDR2 FQGNSA. After removal of 7 bases from V and 2 bases from J, the junction contained 9 bases not matched to a gene. The CDR3 is made up of 17 amino acids. In nucleotides, the CDR3 is TGTGCCAGCAAAGCAGCGGGAGGCCTACCTGGGGCCAACGTCCTGACTTTC. Translation: CASKAAGGLPGANVLTF.

The gene calls are TRBV18 and TRBJ2-1; 7 bases agree with TRBD1. Germline V gene lookup returns CDR1 KGHSH and CDR2 LQKENI. The CDR3 is 15 amino acids. With V trimmed by 1 base and J by 6 bases, 6 bases remained unmatched. CDR3 in DNA: TGTGCCAGCTCACCACGTTTCGCAGGGGGCAATGAGCAGTTCTTC. Residues: CASSPRFAGGNEQFF.

The chain uses TRBV6-4 and TRBJ2-1, with 10 bases lining up with TRBD2. The CDR3 consists of 18 residues. Per the germline V gene, CDR1 is MRHNA and CDR2 is SNTAGT. Trimming took 4 bases from V and 7 from J; bases not matched to a gene: 16. CDR3 nucleotides: TGTGCCAGCAGTGGGGCATCGAGCGGGAGGGCCGGTCGGAATGAGCAGTTCTTC. Its translation: CASSGASSGRAGRNEQFF.

The chain has TRBV4-2 and TRBJ2-1; tentative D call: TRBD2 (6 bases). The CDR3 has 16 residues. Germline assignment: CDR1 LGHNA and CDR2 YNFKEQ. The V and J ends lost 1 base and 2 bases respectively, with 12 bases between them. DNA for the CDR3: TGTGCCAGCAGCCAAGGCGCTAGCGTCGCCTACAATGAGCAGTTCTTC. This translates into CASSQGASVAYNEQFF.

The genes are TRBV27 and TRBJ2-7, with D perhaps TRBD2 (5 bases). The V gene lost 2 bases and the J gene lost 4 bases, with 9 bases spanning the gap. CDR1 and CDR2 (germline): MNHEY, SMNVEV (reference sequence). CDR3 size: 13 residues. Written as DNA, the CDR3 is TGTGCCAGCAGTTTACTTCGGGGTTACGAGCAGTACTTC. Translation gives CASSLLRGYEQYF.

The V and J genes are TRBV3-1 (or the pseudogene TRBV3-2) and TRBJ1-3; the D gene is possibly TRBD1 (6 bases). CDR1 and CDR2 from the germline V gene are LGHDT and YNNKEL (reference sequence). The CDR3 is 13 amino acids. Trimming removed 4 bases at V and 2 bases at J, with 6 bases between. For the CDR3, the DNA is TGTGCCAGCAGCCCAGGGGCTGGAAACACCATATATTTT. As protein: CASSPGAGNTIYF.

V is TRBV5-4 and J is TRBJ2-3; 7 bases fit TRBD2. Germline V gene data show CDR1 as SGHNT and CDR2 as YYREEE (reference sequence). This CDR3 comprises 16 residues. The trim removed 7 bases at V and 2 bases at J, leaving 13 bases unmatched. The CDR3 loop reads CASGSPGGPDTDTQYF. CDR3 in DNA: TGTGCCAGCGGATCGCCGGGGGGACCGGACACAGATACGCAGTATTTT.

The rearrangement uses TRBV27 and TRBJ2-1; D remains unclear. The CDR3 contains 14 residues. The ends were cut back, 5 bases at V and 2 bases at J, with 10 bases in the middle. The germline V gene has CDR1 MNHEY and CDR2 SMNVEV (reference sequence). The CDR3 bases are TGTGCCAGCAGTGGCTTGGCCCCCTACAATGAGCAGTTCTTC. Protein: CASSGLAPYNEQFF.

This chain connects TRBV11-3 to TRBJ2-3; TRBD1 agrees at 7 bases. The CDR3 is 14 residues long. Germline CDR1 SGHNT, CDR2 YENEEA. Trimming cost V 5 bases and J 3 bases; bases outside gene matches: 5. The CDR3 is CASSAATGTDTQYF. The CDR3 DNA follows: TGTGCCAGCAGCGCCGCGACAGGGACAGATACGCAGTATTTT.

This rearrangement joins TRBV24-1 to TRBJ1-3; D is uncertain. Trimming left V 3 bases short and J 2 bases short, with 10 bases between. The CDR3 contains 15 residues. Germline V gene lookup returns CDR1 KGHDR and CDR2 SFDVKD. CDR3 sequence: CATSDPAGTGNTIYF. The CDR3 bases are TGTGCCACCAGTGATCCCGCGGGTACTGGAAACACCATATATTTT.

The V and J genes are TRBV27 and TRBJ1-4, with TRBD1 matching over 9 bases. V was pared by 3 bases and J by 6 bases, with 11 bases of the junction left unmatched. Germline CDR1 and CDR2: MNHEY and SMNVEV (reference sequence). The CDR3 length is 17 residues. The CDR3 nucleotides are TGTGCCAGCAGTTTGCGTAGGACAGGGGAGACTCATGAAAAACTGTTTTTT. It encodes CASSLRRTGETHEKLFF.

The chain joins TRBV19 to TRBJ1-6; 7 nucleotides agree with TRBD1. The germline V gene encodes CDR1 LNHDA and CDR2 SQIVND (reference sequence). The CDR3 spans 16 residues. V shed 4 bases and J 5 bases; nucleotides not matched to a gene: 8. DNA for the CDR3: TGTGCCAGTAGTACGGGGACAGCCGGGAATAATTCACCCCTCCACTTT. This translates into CASSTGTAGNNSPLHF.

The chain links TRBV18 to TRBJ1-1, with 7 positions matching TRBD1. J lost 3 bases, V lost 2 bases, and 6 bases had no gene match. Germline values: CDR1 KGHSH, CDR2 LQKENI. The CDR3 runs 15 residues. The CDR3 DNA is TGTGCCAGCTCACCAATCGGCAGGGGGGACACTGAAGCTTTCTTT. Translating it yields CASSPIGRGDTEAFF.

This clone occurred once. The chain uses TRBV9 and TRBJ2-1, with 9 positions matching TRBD2. Germline V gives CDR1 SGDLS, CDR2 YYNGEE. The CDR3 is 16 residues long. V was pared by 0 bases and J by 9 bases, with 10 bases of the junction left unmatched. CDR3 amino acids: CASSVAVAGGAREQFF. CDR3 DNA: TGTGCCAGCAGCGTAGCGGTGGCGGGGGGGGCTCGTGAGCAGTTCTTC.

V usage is TRBV19 and J usage is TRBJ2-1; 10 bases fit TRBD2. This CDR3 has 14 amino acids. J gave up 8 bases and V 5 bases, and 6 bases lay outside the gene matches. Germline assignment: CDR1 LNHDA and CDR2 SQIVND (reference sequence). The CDR3 protein is CASSSQRGGHEQFF. CDR3 nucleotides: TGTGCCAGTAGTTCACAGCGGGGGGGGCATGAGCAGTTCTTC.